The 8 T cell receptor beta chains reported below all come from one sample, sequenced in a study of CD8 T cells in ankylosing spondylitis. The antigens these receptors bind are not known. Notes on the study in general: A motif in TCR beta, a set of seven to nine highly homologous variants, appeared characteristic of ankylosing spondylitis blood.

Via MiXCR, TCRdb re-called the 5' RACE reads, giving one row per CDR3 protein. The sample carries around 440,000 distinct CDR3 sequences, approximately 17% recorded once. Specimen: blood, either unsorted or a sorted T cell fraction (not recorded which). Source of these receptors: a male donor with ankylosing spondylitis.

This clonotype was found many times. The chain uses TRBV7-8 and TRBJ1-5; perhaps TRBD1 as D (5 bases). The CDR3 contains 15 residues. The germline V gene has CDR1 SGHVS and CDR2 FQNEAQ. The V end was cut by 5 bases, the J end by 4 bases, with 15 bases between. CDR3 in amino acids: CASSQGRPRNQPQHF. The CDR3 coding sequence is TGTGCCAGCAGCCAGGGACGTCCAAGGAATCAGCCCCAGCATTTT.

This clonotype was picked up a small number of times. The chain has TRBV15 and TRBJ1-2; 7 bases align to TRBD1. In germline, CDR1 is LNHNV, CDR2 YYDKDF (reference sequence). With V trimmed by 3 bases and J by 1 base, 11 bases remained unmatched. The CDR3 has 17 amino acids. In nucleotides, the CDR3 is TGTGCCACCAGCAGTCCCAGGGGGGGCAGTAGTAACTATGGCTACACCTTC. Protein product: CATSSPRGGSSNYGYTF.

The V and J genes are TRBV6-1 and TRBJ2-7; 12 bases align to TRBD2. The CDR3 has 15 residues. V was pared by 4 bases and J by 4 bases, with 5 bases of the junction left unmatched. Germline V gene lookup returns CDR1 MNHNS and CDR2 SASEGT. The chain's CDR3 is CASSGRTSGEYEQYF. In DNA, the CDR3 is TGTGCCAGCAGTGGACGGACTAGCGGGGAATACGAGCAGTACTTC.

The chain couples TRBV7-9 to TRBJ2-7; D is unclear. Deletions cut 5 bases from V and 0 bases from J, with 5 bases between. The germline CDR1 and CDR2 sequences are SEHNR and FQNEAQ (reference sequence). The CDR3 loop spans 12 amino acids. The CDR3 loop is CASSMTSYEQYF. The CDR3 nucleotides are TGTGCCAGCAGCATGACCTCCTACGAGCAGTACTTC.

Many counts were recorded for this clonotype. The chain uses TRBV24-1 and TRBJ2-1; D might be TRBD1 (6 bases). The CDR3 length is 14 residues. Germline-derived CDR1 and CDR2 are KGHDR and SFDVKD. The germline V and J ends were trimmed by 5 bases and 2 bases, with 9 bases remaining between them. CDR3 DNA sequence: TGTGCCACCAGTGGCAGGGGCCCCTACAATGAGCAGTTCTTC. Residues: CATSGRGPYNEQFF.

The rearrangement links TRBV18 to TRBJ1-5; TRBD1 aligns across 10 bases. This CDR3 has 15 amino acids. Trimming removed 5 bases from V and 6 bases from J; junction bases left unmatched: 7. Germline V gene lookup returns CDR1 KGHSH and CDR2 LQKENI. This CDR3 reads CASSASGQGVQPQHF. The CDR3 bases are TGTGCCAGCTCAGCGTCTGGACAGGGGGTTCAGCCCCAGCATTTT. The variable domain in full, completed from reference TRBV18 and TRBJ1-5, reads NAGVMQNPRHLVRRRGQEARLRCSPMKGHSHVYWYRQLPEEGLKFMVYLQKENIIDESGMPKERFSAEFPKEGPSILRIQQVVRGDSAAYFCASSASGQGVQPQHFGDGTRLSIL.

This clonotype was counted between two and nine times. The chain uses TRBV6-1 and TRBJ1-3, with D maybe TRBD1 (5 bases). Per germline, CDR1 MNHNS and CDR2 SASEGT. V shed 5 bases and J shed 0 bases, with 11 bases lying between them. The CDR3 has 15 amino acids. The CDR3 DNA is TGTGCCAGCAGTAGAGGCGGGACCTCTGGAAACACCATATATTTT. Translated, it gives CASSRGGTSGNTIYF.

This chain links TRBV29-1 with TRBJ2-5, with 7 bases matching TRBD2. In germline, CDR1 is SQVTM, CDR2 ANQGSEA. There are 14 residues in the CDR3. The trim removed 5 bases at V and 5 bases at J, leaving 11 bases unmatched. CDR3 in DNA: TGCAGCGTTAAAGGGGAGGGCCGGTTGGAGACCCAGTACTTC. As protein: CSVKGEGRLETQYF.